These 27 T cell receptor beta chains share one sample of origin, sequenced in a study of T cell responses to AZD1222 COVID-19 vaccine. Profiling relied on immunoSEQ multiplex PCR, and the TCRdb table lists in-frame clones only, not all of them. The repertoire holds 95,000 to 100,000 clones, with 85% to 90% as singletons. This specimen was peripheral blood, taken on day 0 of AZD1222 vaccination. Receptor source: an adult in good health.

The chain is built from TRBV10-2 and TRBJ2-3, with a weak D call TRBD2 (6 bases). V lost 10 bases and J 4 bases, leaving 15 bases between the germline ends. The CDR3 covers 13 residues. Germline assignment: CDR1 WSHSY and CDR2 SAAADI. The CDR3 spells CATERARPDTQYF. Here the CDR3 DNA reads TGCGCCACGGAGCGGGCGAGGCCAGATACGCAGTATTTT.

This chain joins TRBV9 and TRBJ2-3; 12 bases are a match to TRBD2. This CDR3 region has 16 residues. V gave up 6 bases and J gave up 2 bases; unmatched junction bases: 7. Germline lookup yields CDR1 SGDLS and CDR2 YYNGEE. The DNA for the CDR3 is TGTGCCAGCAACCCATGGACTAGCGGGACCACAGATACGCAGTATTTT. Translating gives CASNPWTSGTTDTQYF.

The rearrangement joins TRBV29-1 to TRBJ1-1; D not resolved. Trimming cost V 7 bases and J 0 bases, with 9 bases left between them. CDR1 and CDR2 (germline): SQVTM, ANQGSEA. The CDR3 runs to 12 residues. CDR3 loop: CSAREMNTEAFF. The CDR3 DNA reads as TGCAGCGCGAGAGAGATGAACACTGAAGCTTTCTTT.

The chain is built from TRBV7-8 and TRBJ1-5, with D possibly matching TRBD1 (6 bases). Trimming cost V 1 base and J 3 bases, with 7 bases left between them. CDR1 SGHVS and CDR2 FQNEAQ come from the germline V gene. The CDR3 spans 14 residues. DNA for the CDR3: TGTGCCAGCAGCTTAGGGACAGTCAATCAGCCCCAGCATTTT. Residues: CASSLGTVNQPQHF.

This chain links TRBV28 with TRBJ1-1; D is ambiguous. V was cut by 3 bases and J by 6 bases, with 17 bases left in between. CDR1 and CDR2 from the germline V gene are MDHEN and SYDVKM. This CDR3 is built from 15 residues. The CDR3 region is CASSLYGADSSEAFF. The CDR3 DNA reads TGTGCCAGCAGTTTGTATGGTGCGGATTCTTCTGAAGCTTTCTTT. Full variable domain (remainder filled in from reference TRBV28 and TRBJ1-1): DVKVTQSSRYLVKRTGEKVFLECVQDMDHENMFWYRQDPGLGLRLIYFSYDVKMKEKGDIPEGYSVSREKKERFSLILESASTNQTSMYLCASSLYGADSSEAFFGQGTRLTVV.

CDR3 protein: CASSRGSRSIAPLHF. In DNA form, the CDR3 reads TGTGCCAGCAGTAGGGGGAGCAGGTCCATAGCACCCCTCCACTTT. The genes are TRBV27 and TRBJ1-6, with D possibly matching TRBD1 (6 bases). The CDR3 contains 15 residues. The germline V gene has CDR1 MNHEY and CDR2 SMNVEV (reference sequence). Deletions cut 5 bases from V and 11 bases from J, with 19 bases between.

The table lists this clone with a few counts. V is TRBV6-5 and J is TRBJ2-2; 9 bases agree with TRBD1. The CDR3 loop spans 16 amino acids. Looked up from germline, CDR1 is MNHEY and CDR2 is SVGAGI. Unmatched junction bases numbered 8, after V lost 2 bases and J lost 7 bases. The CDR3 DNA sequence: TGTGCCAGCAGTTACCACCGGGACAGGGCAGACGGGGAGCTGTTTTTT. Its translation is CASSYHRDRADGELFF.

This clone was seen only once. The chain uses TRBV7-2 and TRBJ1-3, with 9 nucleotides matching TRBD1. This CDR3 is built from 16 residues. Germline lookup yields CDR1 SGHTA and CDR2 FQGNSA. V gave up 3 bases and J gave up 3 bases; unmatched junction bases: 6. CDR3 loop: CASSLRQGEGGNTIYF. CDR3 coding DNA: TGTGCCAGCAGCTTGAGACAGGGGGAAGGTGGAAACACCATATATTTT.

The chain joins TRBV6-5 to TRBJ1-2; D is possibly TRBD1 (5 bases). This CDR3 is 13 amino acids long. The V end was cut by 7 bases, the J end by 3 bases, with 12 bases between. CDR1 and CDR2 (germline): MNHEY, SVGAGI. The CDR3 coding sequence is TGTGCCAGCAATGGGGGGGAGCACTATGGCTACACCTTC. Its translation is CASNGGEHYGYTF.

The chain couples TRBV7-9 to TRBJ2-5; D unresolved. Trimming took off 7 bases at V and 5 bases at J, with 14 bases between the two ends. The CDR3 has 13 residues. Looked up from germline, CDR1 is SEHNR and CDR2 is FQNEAQ (reference sequence). CDR3 sequence reads: CASTSLGPETQYF. The CDR3 DNA follows: TGTGCCAGCACCTCTTTGGGTCCGGAGACCCAGTACTTC.

The gene calls are TRBV29-1 and TRBJ2-1; weak D call: TRBD2 (6 bases). CDR3 length: 15 amino acids. Trimming removed 4 bases from V and 1 base from J, with 14 bases in between. Germline values: CDR1 SQVTM, CDR2 ANQGSEA. This CDR3 is CSVAGERASYNEQFF. Written as DNA, the CDR3 is TGCAGCGTTGCGGGCGAGCGGGCATCCTACAATGAGCAGTTCTTC.

This chain joins TRBV18 and TRBJ1-6; D perhaps matches TRBD1 (5 bases). The V gene's germline CDR1 is KGHSH and CDR2 LQKENI. This CDR3 has 15 residues. V lost 2 bases to trimming and J lost 8 bases, with 13 bases between them. CDR3 loop: CASSPTSGRDSPLHF. The CDR3 coding sequence is TGTGCCAGCTCACCAACCTCGGGGCGGGATTCACCCCTCCACTTT.

This chain connects TRBV4-3 to TRBJ1-2; a possible D gene is TRBD1 (5 bases). Germline V gene sequence: CDR1 LGHNA, CDR2 YSLEER. Trimming shortened V by 1 base and J by 12 bases, and 18 bases separated the two germline ends. CDR3 length: 14 residues. CDR3 coding DNA: TGCGCCAGCAGCCAAGCTAGGGAGGGGACGATAGACACCTTC. Protein: CASSQAREGTIDTF.

The V and J genes are TRBV6-5 and TRBJ1-1; no clear D. The CDR3 covers 14 residues. Germline V lookup: CDR1 MNHEY, CDR2 SVGAGI. V shed 5 bases and J shed 11 bases, with 21 bases lying between them. CDR3 sequence: CASSPQPRPFSAFF. As DNA, the CDR3 is TGTGCCAGCAGTCCTCAGCCCCGGCCTTTTTCCGCTTTCTTT.

The chain has TRBV29-1 and TRBJ1-3, with TRBD1 identical over 7 bases. V shed 7 bases, J shed 2 bases, and the junction held 8 bases outside the gene matches. Per germline, CDR1 SQVTM and CDR2 ANQGSEA. The CDR3 runs 14 residues. The CDR3 here is CSARQGSAGNTIYF. The CDR3 DNA sequence: TGCAGCGCCCGACAGGGATCGGCTGGAAACACCATATATTTT.

V and J are TRBV4-3 and TRBJ2-2; D call uncertain. There are 13 residues in the CDR3. V lost 0 bases, J lost 8 bases, and 7 bases lay in between. From germline, CDR1 is LGHNA and CDR2 YSLEER. The CDR3, as DNA: TGCGCCAGCAGCCAAGATCGAGGAGGGGAGCTGTTTTTT. It encodes CASSQDRGGELFF.

The chain is built from TRBV28 and TRBJ1-1; 9 bases line up with TRBD1. The CDR3 has 15 amino acids. Per germline, CDR1 MDHEN and CDR2 SYDVKM. V shed 0 bases, J shed 5 bases, and the junction held 4 bases outside the gene matches. CDR3 nucleotide sequence: TGTGCCAGCAGTTTATGGGGACAGGGAGGGACTGAAGCTTTCTTT. It is translated as CASSLWGQGGTEAFF.

The V and J genes are TRBV18 and TRBJ1-6, with D tentatively TRBD1 (5 bases). CDR3 length equals 17 residues. The V gene lost 3 bases and the J gene lost 10 bases, with 22 bases spanning the gap. The germline V gene encodes CDR1 KGHSH and CDR2 LQKENI. DNA for the CDR3: TGTGCCAGCTCACCGTCTGCAGGGAGGCGTGAAGGGTCACCCCTCCACTTT. Translated, it gives CASSPSAGRREGSPLHF.

The J gene is TRBJ2-7, the V gene TRBV30; D unclear. CDR3 length: 11 residues. V was pared by 8 bases and J by 7 bases, with 15 bases between. CDR1 is GTSNPN, CDR2 SVGIG, per germline (reference sequence). The CDR3 protein is CARAQGWEQYF. The CDR3 DNA reads as TGTGCCCGGGCCCAAGGATGGGAGCAGTACTTC. The full variable domain, in which reference TRBV30 and TRBJ2-7 provide the parts outside the CDR3, is SQTIHQWPATLVQPVGSPLSLECTVEGTSNPNLYWYRQAAGRGLQLLFYSVGIGQISSEVPQNLSASRPQDRQFILSSKKLLLSDSGFYLCARAQGWEQYFGPGTRLTVT.

The chain has TRBV10-3 and TRBJ1-1; 11 bases align to TRBD1. The J segment lost 1 base and the V segment lost 10 bases, leaving 5 bases of the junction unmatched. The CDR3 has 14 residues. Germline values: CDR1 ENHRY, CDR2 SYGVKD. The DNA of the CDR3 is TGTGCCACCGGACAGGGGGCGGCGAACACTGAAGCTTTCTTT. It is translated as CATGQGAANTEAFF.

The rearrangement links TRBV3-1 (or the pseudogene TRBV3-2) to TRBJ2-3; D is uncertain. Per germline, CDR1 LGHDT and CDR2 YNNKEL (reference sequence). The CDR3 runs to 15 residues. Trimming left V 0 bases short and J 1 base short, with 8 bases between. DNA of the CDR3: TGTGCCAGCAGCCAAGAACCTGGGGGCACAGATACGCAGTATTTT. Translating gives CASSQEPGGTDTQYF.

This clone has just one count. CDR3 sequence reads: CASSVTGAGGIAGYTF. The CDR3 DNA reads as TGTGCCAGCAGCGTAACCGGGGCAGGGGGGATAGCTGGCTACACCTTC. The V and J genes are TRBV9 and TRBJ1-2; 7 positions agree with TRBD1. Trimming removed 1 base from V and 7 bases from J; junction bases left unmatched: 13. The CDR3 contains 16 residues. The germline gives CDR1 SGDLS, CDR2 YYNGEE.

This clone was seen once. This CDR3 reads CASQGAHSGNTIYF. In DNA form, the CDR3 reads TGTGCCAGCCAGGGGGCGCACTCTGGAAACACCATATATTTT. This chain uses TRBV28 with TRBJ1-3; the match to TRBD1 covers 8 bases. The CDR3 extends over 14 amino acids. V shed 8 bases, J shed 0 bases, and the junction held 3 bases outside the gene matches. Germline V gene sequence: CDR1 MDHEN, CDR2 SYDVKM. The variable domain in full, with the rest retrieved from reference TRBV28 and TRBJ1-3, is DVKVTQSSRYLVKRTGEKVFLECVQDMDHENMFWYRQDPGLGLRLIYFSYDVKMKEKGDIPEGYSVSREKKERFSLILESASTNQTSMYLCASQGAHSGNTIYFGEGSWLTVV.

The V call is TRBV28, the J call TRBJ1-2; 7 bases agree with TRBD1. The V gene end was trimmed by 6 bases and the J gene end by 0 bases; junction bases not matched to a gene: 13. Germline V gene sequence: CDR1 MDHEN, CDR2 SYDVKM. CDR3 length: 17 amino acids. The CDR3 nucleotides read TGTGCCAGCAGCCCTCCGGGACAGCTATCTGCTAACTATGGCTACACCTTC. Its translation is CASSPPGQLSANYGYTF.

The rearrangement links TRBV19 to TRBJ2-5, with 7 bases matching TRBD2. The CDR3 length is 14 residues. Trimming cost V 10 bases and J 2 bases; bases outside gene matches: 10. Per the germline V gene, CDR1 is LNHDA and CDR2 is SQIVND (reference sequence). CDR3: CATQSGTTQETQYF. The CDR3 bases are TGTGCCACCCAATCCGGGACTACGCAAGAGACCCAGTACTTC.

This chain uses TRBV19 with TRBJ1-5, with D possibly being TRBD1 (5 bases). This CDR3 has 14 residues. Germline V gene data show CDR1 as LNHDA and CDR2 as SQIVND (reference sequence). V lost 5 bases, J lost 6 bases, and 14 bases lay in between. CDR3 sequence (DNA): TGTGCCAGTAGTGGTGGGGGAGGGACTCAGCCCCAGCATTTT. It yields the protein CASSGGGGTQPQHF.

The gene calls are TRBV7-2 and TRBJ1-2; 7 bases match TRBD1. The V and J ends lost 5 bases and 2 bases, in that order; junction bases with no gene match: 5. Germline values: CDR1 SGHTA, CDR2 FQGNSA. This CDR3 is 14 amino acids long. This chain's CDR3 is CASSEQGSNYGYTF. The CDR3 nucleotides are TGTGCCAGCAGCGAACAGGGGTCCAACTATGGCTACACCTTC.